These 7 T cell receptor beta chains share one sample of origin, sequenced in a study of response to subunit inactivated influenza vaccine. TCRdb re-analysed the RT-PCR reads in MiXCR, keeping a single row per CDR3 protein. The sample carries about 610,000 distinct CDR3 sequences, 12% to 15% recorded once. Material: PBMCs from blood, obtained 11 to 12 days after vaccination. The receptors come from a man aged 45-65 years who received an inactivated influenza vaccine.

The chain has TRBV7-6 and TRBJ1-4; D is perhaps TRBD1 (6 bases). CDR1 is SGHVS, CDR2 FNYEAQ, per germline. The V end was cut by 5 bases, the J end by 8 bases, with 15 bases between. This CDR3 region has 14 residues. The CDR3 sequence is CASSPLDSVEKLFF. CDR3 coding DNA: TGTGCCAGCAGCCCCCTGGACAGTGTCGAAAAACTGTTTTTT.

The CDR3 protein is CAISETSGSTDTQYF. The CDR3, as DNA: TGTGCCATCAGTGAGACTAGCGGAAGCACAGATACGCAGTATTTT. The rearrangement links TRBV10-3 to TRBJ2-3; 8 bases are shared with TRBD2. The trim removed 2 bases at V and 0 bases at J, leaving 1 base unmatched. The CDR3 spans 15 residues. Looked up from germline, CDR1 is ENHRY and CDR2 is SYGVKD.

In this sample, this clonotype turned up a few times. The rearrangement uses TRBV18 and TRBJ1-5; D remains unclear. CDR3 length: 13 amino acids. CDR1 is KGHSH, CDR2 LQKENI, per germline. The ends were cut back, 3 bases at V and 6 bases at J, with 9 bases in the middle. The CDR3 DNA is TGTGCCAGCTCACCCGACACGAGTCAGCCCCAGCATTTT. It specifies CASSPDTSQPQHF.

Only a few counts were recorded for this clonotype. CDR3 coding DNA: TGTGCCAGCAGCCCACTGGGGAGGGAAAGGGACGAGCAGTACTTC. This translates into CASSPLGRERDEQYF. This rearrangement joins TRBV6-1 to TRBJ2-7; TRBD2 agrees at 7 bases. Germline V gene data show CDR1 as MNHNS and CDR2 as SASEGT. The junction had 13 bases not matched to a gene; V was cut back by 6 bases and J by 5 bases. This CDR3 contains 15 residues.

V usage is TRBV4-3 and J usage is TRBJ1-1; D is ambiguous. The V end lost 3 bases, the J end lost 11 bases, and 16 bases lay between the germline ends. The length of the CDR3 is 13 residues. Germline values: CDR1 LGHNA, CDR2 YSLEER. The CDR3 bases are TGCGCCAGCAGCCACTCGGTGGGAATGGGGGCTTTCTTT. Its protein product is CASSHSVGMGAFF.

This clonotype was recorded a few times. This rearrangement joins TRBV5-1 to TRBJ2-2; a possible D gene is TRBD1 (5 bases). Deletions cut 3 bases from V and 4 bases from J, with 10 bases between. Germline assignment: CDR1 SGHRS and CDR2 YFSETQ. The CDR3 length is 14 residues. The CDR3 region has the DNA TGCGCCAGCAGCTGGCAGGGAACCACCGGGGAGCTGTTTTTT. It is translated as CASSWQGTTGELFF.

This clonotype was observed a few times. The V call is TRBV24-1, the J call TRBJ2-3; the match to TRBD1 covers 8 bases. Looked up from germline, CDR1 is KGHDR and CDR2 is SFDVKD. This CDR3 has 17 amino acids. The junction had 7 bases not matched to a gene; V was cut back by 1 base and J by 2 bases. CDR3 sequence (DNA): TGTGCCACCAGTGATTTAGTGGGACAGGCGGACACAGATACGCAGTATTTT. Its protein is CATSDLVGQADTDTQYF.